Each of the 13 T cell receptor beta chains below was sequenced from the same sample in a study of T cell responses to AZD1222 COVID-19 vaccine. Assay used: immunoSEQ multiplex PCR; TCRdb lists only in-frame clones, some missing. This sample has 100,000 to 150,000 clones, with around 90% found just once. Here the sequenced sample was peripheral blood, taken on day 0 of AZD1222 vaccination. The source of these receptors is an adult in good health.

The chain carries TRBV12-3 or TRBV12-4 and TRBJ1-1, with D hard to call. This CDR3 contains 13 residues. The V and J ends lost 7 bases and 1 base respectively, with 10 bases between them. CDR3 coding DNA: TGTGCCAGCACCCCCACACAGAACACTGAAGCTTTCTTT. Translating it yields CASTPTQNTEAFF.

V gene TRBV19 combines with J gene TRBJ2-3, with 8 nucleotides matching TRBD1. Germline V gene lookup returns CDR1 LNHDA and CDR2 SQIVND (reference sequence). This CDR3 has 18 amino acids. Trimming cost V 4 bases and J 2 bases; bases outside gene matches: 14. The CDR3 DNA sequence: TGTGCCAGTAGTAGGGACCGGGACAGGAGGGGGGACACAGATACGCAGTATTTT. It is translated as CASSRDRDRRGDTDTQYF.

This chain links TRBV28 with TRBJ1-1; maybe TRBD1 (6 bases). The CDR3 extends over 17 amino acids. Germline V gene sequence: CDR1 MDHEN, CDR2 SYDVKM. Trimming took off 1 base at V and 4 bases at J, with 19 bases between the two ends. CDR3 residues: CASSLLRPGGRGTEAFF. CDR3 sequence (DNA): TGTGCCAGCAGTTTATTGCGCCCCGGGGGCAGGGGCACTGAAGCTTTCTTT.

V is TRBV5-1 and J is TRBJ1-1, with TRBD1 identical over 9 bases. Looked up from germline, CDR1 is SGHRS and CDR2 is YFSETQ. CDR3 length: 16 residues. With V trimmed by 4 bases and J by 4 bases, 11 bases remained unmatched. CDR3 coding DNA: TGCGCCAGCAGCCGTAGGCAAGGACAGGGGACCACTGAAGCTTTCTTT. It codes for CASSRRQGQGTTEAFF.

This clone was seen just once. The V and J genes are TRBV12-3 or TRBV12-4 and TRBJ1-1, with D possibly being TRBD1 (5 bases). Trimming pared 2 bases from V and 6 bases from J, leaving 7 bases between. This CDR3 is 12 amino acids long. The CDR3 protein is CASSLRGAEAFF. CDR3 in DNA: TGTGCCAGCAGTTTACGGGGGGCTGAAGCTTTCTTT.

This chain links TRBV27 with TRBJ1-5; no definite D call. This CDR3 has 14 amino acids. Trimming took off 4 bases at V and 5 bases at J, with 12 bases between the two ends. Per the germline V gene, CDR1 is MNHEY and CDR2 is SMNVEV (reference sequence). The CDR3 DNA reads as TGTGCCAGCAGTTCGCAGGCTTTCCATCAGCCCCAGCATTTT. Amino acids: CASSSQAFHQPQHF.

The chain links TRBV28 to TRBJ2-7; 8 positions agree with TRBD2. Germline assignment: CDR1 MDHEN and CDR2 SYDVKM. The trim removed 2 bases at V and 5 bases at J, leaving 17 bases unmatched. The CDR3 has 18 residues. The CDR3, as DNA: TGTGCCAGCAGTTTAATACGGGGGGGTGTGGTAGCGGGTAACGAGCAGTACTTC. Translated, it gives CASSLIRGGVVAGNEQYF.

CDR3: CATSRDRVAADTQYF. CDR3 nucleotide sequence: TGTGCCACCAGCAGAGATAGGGTGGCTGCAGATACGCAGTATTTT. The chain recombines TRBV15 with TRBJ2-3, with unresolved D. Germline V gives CDR1 LNHNV, CDR2 YYDKDF (reference sequence). The length of the CDR3 is 15 residues. With 0 bases removed from V and 4 bases from J, the gap between germline ends came to 11 bases. Using reference TRBV15 and TRBJ2-3 for the parts outside the CDR3, the full variable domain is DAMVIQNPRYQVTQFGKPVTLSCSQTLNHNVMYWYQQKSSQAPKLLFHYYDKDFNNEADTPDNFQSRRPNTSFCFLDIRSPGLGDTAMYLCATSRDRVAADTQYFGPGTRLTVL.

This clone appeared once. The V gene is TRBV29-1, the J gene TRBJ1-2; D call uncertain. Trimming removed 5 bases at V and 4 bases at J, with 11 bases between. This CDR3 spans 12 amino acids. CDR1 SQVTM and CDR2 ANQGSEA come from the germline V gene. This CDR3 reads CSVQTVIYGYTF. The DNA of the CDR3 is TGCAGCGTTCAAACGGTAATCTATGGCTACACCTTC.

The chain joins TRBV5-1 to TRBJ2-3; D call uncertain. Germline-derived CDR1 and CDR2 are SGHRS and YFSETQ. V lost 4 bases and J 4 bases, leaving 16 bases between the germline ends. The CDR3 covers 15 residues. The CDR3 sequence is CASSARGLPADTQYF. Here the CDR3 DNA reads TGCGCCAGCAGCGCCCGCGGCCTGCCCGCAGATACGCAGTATTTT.

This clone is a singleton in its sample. In DNA form, the CDR3 reads TGTGCCAGCGGACAAACCCTAGGACGGGAAACCCATTTT. This gives the protein CASGQTLGRETHF. The V gene is TRBV7-2, the J gene TRBJ1-5; tentatively, D is TRBD1 (5 bases). Germline-derived CDR1 and CDR2 are SGHTA and FQGNSA. Trimming took 8 bases from V and 16 from J, leaving 24 bases between them. This CDR3 region has 13 residues.

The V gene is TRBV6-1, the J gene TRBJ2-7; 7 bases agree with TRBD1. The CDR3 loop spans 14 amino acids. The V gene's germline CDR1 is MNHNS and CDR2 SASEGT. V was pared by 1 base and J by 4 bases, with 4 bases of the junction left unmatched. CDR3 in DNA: TGTGCCAGCAGTGAAGGAGGGACAGCTTACGAGCAGTACTTC. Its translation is CASSEGGTAYEQYF.

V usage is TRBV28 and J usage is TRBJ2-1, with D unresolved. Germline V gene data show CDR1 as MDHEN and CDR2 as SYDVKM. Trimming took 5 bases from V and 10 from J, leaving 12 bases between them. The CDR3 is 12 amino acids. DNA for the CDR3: TGTGCCAGCAGTATACTCTTTGGGGAGCAGTTCTTC. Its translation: CASSILFGEQFF.